This T cell receptor (beta chain) derives from a study of glioma-infiltrating T cells. Study-wide results and limits: Gliomas, especially low-grade, showed above-expected tissue-blood divergence; non-neoplastic patients showed below.

Using RNA template, CDR3s of TCR alpha and beta were amplified with iRepertoire arm-PCR. One entry per CDR3 protein results from TCRdb running MiXCR on the multiplex PCR reads. The profile shows more than 95,000 distinct CDR3 sequences, around 28% of them singletons. This clonotype was picked up a small number of times. Its antigen remains unidentified. The specimen sequenced was glioma tissue, nonneoplastic brain tissue, or PBMCs (not recorded which). The origin of this receptor is a human donor with low-grade glioma or glioblastoma, undergoing nonglioma brain surgery, or in good health (not recorded which).

The CDR3 sequence: CASSRKGLGAGELFF. DNA of the CDR3: TGTGCCAGCAGCCGTAAGGGACTAGGCGCCGGGGAGCTGTTTTTT. The chain links TRBV14 to TRBJ2-2, with TRBD2 identical over 8 bases. The CDR3 totals 15 residues. Germline V gene sequence: CDR1 SGHDN, CDR2 FVKESK. J gave up 6 bases and V 4 bases, and 7 bases lay outside the gene matches.